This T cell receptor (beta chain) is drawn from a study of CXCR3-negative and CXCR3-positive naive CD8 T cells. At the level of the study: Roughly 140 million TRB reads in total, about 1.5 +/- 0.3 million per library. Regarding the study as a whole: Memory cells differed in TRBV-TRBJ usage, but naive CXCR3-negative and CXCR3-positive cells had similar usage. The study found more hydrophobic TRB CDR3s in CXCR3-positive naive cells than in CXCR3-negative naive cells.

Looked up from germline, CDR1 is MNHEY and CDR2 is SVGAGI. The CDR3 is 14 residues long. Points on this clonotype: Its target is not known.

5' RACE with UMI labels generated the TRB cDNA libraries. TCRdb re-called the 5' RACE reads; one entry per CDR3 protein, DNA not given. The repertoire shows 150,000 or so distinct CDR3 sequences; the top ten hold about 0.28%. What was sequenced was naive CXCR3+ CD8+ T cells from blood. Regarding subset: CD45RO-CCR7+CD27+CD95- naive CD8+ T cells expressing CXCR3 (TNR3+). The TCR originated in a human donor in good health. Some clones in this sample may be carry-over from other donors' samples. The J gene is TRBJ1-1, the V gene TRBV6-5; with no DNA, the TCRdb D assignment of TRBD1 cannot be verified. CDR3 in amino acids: CASSPQGVGGAAFF.